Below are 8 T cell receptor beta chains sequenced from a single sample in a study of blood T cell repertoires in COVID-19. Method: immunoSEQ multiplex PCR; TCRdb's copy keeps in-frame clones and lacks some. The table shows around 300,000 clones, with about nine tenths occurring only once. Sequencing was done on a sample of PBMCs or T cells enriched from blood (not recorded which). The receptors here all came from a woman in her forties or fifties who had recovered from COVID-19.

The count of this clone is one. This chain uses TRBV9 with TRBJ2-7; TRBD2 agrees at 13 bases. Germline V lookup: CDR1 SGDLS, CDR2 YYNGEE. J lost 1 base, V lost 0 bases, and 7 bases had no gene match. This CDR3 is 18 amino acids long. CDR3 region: CASSVGDPGLAGSYEQYF. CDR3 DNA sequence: TGTGCCAGCAGCGTAGGGGATCCGGGACTAGCGGGGTCCTACGAGCAGTACTTC. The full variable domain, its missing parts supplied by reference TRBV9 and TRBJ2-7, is DSGVTQTPKHLITATGQRVTLRCSPRSGDLSVYWYQQSLDQGLQFLIQYYNGEERAKGNILERFSAQQFPDLHSELNLSSLELGDSALYFCASSVGDPGLAGSYEQYFGPGTRLTVT.

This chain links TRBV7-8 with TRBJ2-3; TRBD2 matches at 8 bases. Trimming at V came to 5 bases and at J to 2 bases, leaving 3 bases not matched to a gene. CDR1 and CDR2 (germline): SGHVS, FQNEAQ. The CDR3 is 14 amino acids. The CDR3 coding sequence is TGTGCCAGCAGCCGAGGACTAGCCACAGATACGCAGTATTTT. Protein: CASSRGLATDTQYF.

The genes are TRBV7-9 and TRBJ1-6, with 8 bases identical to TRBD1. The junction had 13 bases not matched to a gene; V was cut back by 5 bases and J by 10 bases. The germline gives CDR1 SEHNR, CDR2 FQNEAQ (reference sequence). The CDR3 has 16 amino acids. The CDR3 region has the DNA TGTGCCAGCAGCCCCAGGACAGGGAGCTTAGAATCACCCCTCCACTTT. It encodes CASSPRTGSLESPLHF. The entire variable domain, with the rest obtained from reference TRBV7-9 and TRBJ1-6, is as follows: DTGVSQNPRHKITKRGQNVTFRCDPISEHNRLYWYRQTLGQGPEFLTYFQNEAQLEKSRLLSDRFSAERPKGSFSTLEIQRTEQGDSAMYLCASSPRTGSLESPLHFGNGTRLTVT.

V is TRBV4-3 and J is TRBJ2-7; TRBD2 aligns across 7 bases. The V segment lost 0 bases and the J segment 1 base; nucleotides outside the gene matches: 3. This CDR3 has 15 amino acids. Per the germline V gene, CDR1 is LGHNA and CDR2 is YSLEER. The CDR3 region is CASSQEWEGSYEQYF. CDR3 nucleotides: TGCGCCAGCAGCCAAGAGTGGGAGGGATCCTACGAGCAGTACTTC.

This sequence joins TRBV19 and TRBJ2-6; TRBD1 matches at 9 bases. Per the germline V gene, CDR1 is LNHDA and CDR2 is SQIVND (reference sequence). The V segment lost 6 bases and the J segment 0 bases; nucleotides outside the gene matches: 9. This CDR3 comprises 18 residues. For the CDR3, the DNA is TGTGCCAGTAGAATGACAGGGGGAAGTCTCTCTGGGGCCAACGTCCTGACTTTC. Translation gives CASRMTGGSLSGANVLTF.

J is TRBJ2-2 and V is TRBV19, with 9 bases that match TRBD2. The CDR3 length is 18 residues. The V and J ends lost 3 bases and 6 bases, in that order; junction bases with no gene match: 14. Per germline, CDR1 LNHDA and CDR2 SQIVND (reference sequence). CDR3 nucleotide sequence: TGTGCCAGTAGTATTTGGGGAGTGGGGACTAGCCTGCCCGGGGAGCTGTTTTTT. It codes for CASSIWGVGTSLPGELFF. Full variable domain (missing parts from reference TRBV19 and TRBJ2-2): DGGITQSPKYLFRKEGQNVTLSCEQNLNHDAMYWYRQDPGQGLRLIYYSQIVNDFQKGDIAEGYSVSREKKESFPLTVTSAQKNPTAFYLCASSIWGVGTSLPGELFFGEGSRLTVL.

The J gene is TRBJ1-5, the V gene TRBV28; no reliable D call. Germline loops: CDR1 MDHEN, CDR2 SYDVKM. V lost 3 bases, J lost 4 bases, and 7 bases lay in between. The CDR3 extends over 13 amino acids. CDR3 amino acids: CASSLRVNQPQHF. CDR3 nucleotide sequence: TGTGCCAGCAGTTTGAGGGTAAATCAGCCCCAGCATTTT. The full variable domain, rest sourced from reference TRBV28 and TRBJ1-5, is DVKVTQSSRYLVKRTGEKVFLECVQDMDHENMFWYRQDPGLGLRLIYFSYDVKMKEKGDIPEGYSVSREKKERFSLILESASTNQTSMYLCASSLRVNQPQHFGDGTRLSIL.

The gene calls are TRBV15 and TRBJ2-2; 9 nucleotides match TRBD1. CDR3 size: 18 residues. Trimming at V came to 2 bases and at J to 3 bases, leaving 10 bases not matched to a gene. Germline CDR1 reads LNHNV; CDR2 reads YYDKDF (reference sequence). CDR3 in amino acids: CATSRTRYRGPDTGELFF. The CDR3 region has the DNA TGTGCCACCAGCAGAACTAGATACAGGGGGCCGGACACCGGGGAGCTGTTTTTT.